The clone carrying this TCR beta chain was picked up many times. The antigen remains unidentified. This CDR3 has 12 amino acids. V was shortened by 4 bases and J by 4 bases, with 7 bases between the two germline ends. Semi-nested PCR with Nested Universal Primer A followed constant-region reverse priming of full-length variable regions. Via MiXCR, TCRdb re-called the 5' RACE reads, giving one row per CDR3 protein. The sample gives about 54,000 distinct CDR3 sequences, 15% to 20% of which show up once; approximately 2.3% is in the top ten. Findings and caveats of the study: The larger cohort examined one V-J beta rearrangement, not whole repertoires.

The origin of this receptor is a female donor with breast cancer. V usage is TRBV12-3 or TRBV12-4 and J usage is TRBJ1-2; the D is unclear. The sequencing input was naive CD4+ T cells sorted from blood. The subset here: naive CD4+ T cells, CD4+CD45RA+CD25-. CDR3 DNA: TGTGCCAGCAGTTCGACCGTCTATGGCTACACCTTC. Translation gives CASSSTVYGYTF.